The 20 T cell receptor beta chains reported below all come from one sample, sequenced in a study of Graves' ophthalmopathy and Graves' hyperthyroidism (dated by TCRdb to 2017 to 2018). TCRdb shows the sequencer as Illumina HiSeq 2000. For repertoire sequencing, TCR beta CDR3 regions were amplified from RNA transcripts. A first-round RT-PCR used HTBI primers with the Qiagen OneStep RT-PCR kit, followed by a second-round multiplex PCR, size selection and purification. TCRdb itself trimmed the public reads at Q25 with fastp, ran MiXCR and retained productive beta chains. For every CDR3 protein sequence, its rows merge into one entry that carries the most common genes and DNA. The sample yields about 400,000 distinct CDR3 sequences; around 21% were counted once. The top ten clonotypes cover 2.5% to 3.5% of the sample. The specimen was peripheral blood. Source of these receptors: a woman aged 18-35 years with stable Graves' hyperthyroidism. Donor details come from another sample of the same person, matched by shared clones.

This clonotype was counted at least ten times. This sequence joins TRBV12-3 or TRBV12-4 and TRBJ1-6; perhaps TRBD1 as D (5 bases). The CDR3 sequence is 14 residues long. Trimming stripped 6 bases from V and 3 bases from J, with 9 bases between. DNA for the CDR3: TGTGCCAGCAGCGGGGACGTCTATAATTCACCCCTCCACTTT. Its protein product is CASSGDVYNSPLHF.

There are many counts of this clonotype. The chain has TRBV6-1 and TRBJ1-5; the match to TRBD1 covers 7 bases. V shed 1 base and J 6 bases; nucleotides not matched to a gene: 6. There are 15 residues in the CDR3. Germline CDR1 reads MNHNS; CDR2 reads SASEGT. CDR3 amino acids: CASSEGTGVSQPQHF. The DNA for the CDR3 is TGTGCCAGCAGTGAAGGAACAGGGGTAAGTCAGCCCCAGCATTTT.

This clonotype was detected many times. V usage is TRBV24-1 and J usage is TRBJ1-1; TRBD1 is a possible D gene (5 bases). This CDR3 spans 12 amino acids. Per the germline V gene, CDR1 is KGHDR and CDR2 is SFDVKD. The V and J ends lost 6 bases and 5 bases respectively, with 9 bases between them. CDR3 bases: TGTGCCACCAGTAAAGGGGTTACTGAAGCTTTCTTT. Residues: CATSKGVTEAFF.

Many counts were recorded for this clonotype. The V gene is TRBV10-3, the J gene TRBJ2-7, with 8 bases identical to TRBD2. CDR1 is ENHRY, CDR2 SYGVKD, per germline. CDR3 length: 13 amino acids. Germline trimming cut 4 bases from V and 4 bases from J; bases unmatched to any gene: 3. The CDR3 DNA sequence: TGTGCCATCAGTGTTTCGGGGGGGTACGAGCAGTACTTC. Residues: CAISVSGGYEQYF.

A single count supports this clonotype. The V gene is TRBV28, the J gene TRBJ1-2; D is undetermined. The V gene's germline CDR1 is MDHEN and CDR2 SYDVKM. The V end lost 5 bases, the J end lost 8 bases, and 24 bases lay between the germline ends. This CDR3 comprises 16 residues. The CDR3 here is CASSPHLKGTWSGYTF. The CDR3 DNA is TGTGCCAGCAGTCCTCACTTGAAGGGAACTTGGTCCGGCTACACCTTC.

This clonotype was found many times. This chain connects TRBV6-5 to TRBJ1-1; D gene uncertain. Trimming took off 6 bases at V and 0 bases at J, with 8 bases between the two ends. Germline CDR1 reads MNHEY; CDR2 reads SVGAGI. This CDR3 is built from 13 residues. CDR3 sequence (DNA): TGTGCCAGCAGACAGTACATGAACACTGAAGCTTTCTTT. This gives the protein CASRQYMNTEAFF.

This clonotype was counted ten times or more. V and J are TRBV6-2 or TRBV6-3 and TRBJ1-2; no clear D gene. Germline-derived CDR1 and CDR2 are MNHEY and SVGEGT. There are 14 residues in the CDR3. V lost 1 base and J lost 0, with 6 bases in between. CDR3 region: CASSYYRANYGYTF. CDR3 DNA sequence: TGTGCCAGCAGTTACTACAGAGCTAACTATGGCTACACCTTC.

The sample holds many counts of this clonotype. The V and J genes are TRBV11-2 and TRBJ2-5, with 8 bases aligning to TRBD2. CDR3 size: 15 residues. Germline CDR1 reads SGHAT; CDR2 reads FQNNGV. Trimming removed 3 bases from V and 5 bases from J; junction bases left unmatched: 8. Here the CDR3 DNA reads TGTGCCAGCAGCTTGGCGAGCGGGAGCGGGGAGACCCAGTACTTC. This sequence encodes CASSLASGSGETQYF. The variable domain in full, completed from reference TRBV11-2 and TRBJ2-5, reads EAGVAQSPRYKIIEKRQSVAFWCNPISGHATLYWYQQILGQGPKLLIQFQNNGVVDDSQLPKDRFSAERLKGVDSTLKIQPAKLEDSAVYLCASSLASGSGETQYFGPGTRLLVL.

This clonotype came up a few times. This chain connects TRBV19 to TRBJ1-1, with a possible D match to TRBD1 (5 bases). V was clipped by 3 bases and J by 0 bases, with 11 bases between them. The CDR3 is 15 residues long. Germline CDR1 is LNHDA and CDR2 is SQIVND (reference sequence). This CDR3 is CASSIGQFLNTEAFF. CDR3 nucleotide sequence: TGTGCCAGTAGTATTGGACAATTCTTGAACACTGAAGCTTTCTTT.

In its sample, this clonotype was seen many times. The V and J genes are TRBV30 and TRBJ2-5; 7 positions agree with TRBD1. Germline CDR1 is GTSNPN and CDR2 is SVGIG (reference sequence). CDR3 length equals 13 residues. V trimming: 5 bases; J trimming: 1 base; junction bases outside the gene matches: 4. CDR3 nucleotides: TGTGCCTGGCTTAGACAGGGCCAAGAGACCCAGTACTTC. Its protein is CAWLRQGQETQYF.

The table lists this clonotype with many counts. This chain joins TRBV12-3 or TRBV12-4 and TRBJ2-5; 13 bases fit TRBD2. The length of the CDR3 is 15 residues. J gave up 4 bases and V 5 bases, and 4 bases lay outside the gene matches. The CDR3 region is CASSKLAGGRETQYF. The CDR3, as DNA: TGTGCCAGCAGTAAACTAGCGGGAGGGCGAGAGACCCAGTACTTC.

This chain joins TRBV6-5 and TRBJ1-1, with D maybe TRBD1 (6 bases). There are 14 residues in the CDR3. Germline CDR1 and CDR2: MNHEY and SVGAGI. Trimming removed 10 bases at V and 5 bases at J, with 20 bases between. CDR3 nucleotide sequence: TGTGCCATCAATTCGGCAGGGGTAGGTACTGAAGCTTTCTTT. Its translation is CAINSAGVGTEAFF.

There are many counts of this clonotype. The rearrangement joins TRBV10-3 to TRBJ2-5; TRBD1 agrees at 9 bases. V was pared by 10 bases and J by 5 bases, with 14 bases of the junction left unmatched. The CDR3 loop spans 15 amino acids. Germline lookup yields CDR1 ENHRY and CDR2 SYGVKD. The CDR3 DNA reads TGTGCCACCGGCAACCCGGACAGGGGAAGGGAGACCCAGTACTTC. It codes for CATGNPDRGRETQYF.

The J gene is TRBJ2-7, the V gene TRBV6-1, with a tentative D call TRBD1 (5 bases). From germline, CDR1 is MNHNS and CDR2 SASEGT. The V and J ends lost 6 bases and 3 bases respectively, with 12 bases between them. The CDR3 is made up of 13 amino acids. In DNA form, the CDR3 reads TGTGCCAGCAGCTTGGACACCAACTACGAGCAGTACTTC. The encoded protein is CASSLDTNYEQYF.

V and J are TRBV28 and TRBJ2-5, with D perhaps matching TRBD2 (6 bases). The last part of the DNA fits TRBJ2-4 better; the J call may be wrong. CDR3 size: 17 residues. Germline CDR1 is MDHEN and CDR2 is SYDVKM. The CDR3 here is CASSLRRRVAAKNIQYF. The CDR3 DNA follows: TGTGCCAGCAGTTTGCGGAGGAGGGTGGCGGCCAAAAACATTCAGTACTTC.

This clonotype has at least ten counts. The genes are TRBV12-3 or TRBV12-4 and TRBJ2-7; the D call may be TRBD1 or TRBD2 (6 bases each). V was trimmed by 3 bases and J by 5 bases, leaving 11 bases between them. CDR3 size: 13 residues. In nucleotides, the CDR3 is TGTGCCAGCAGTTTGGGGGGCACCCACGAGCAGTACTTC. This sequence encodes CASSLGGTHEQYF.

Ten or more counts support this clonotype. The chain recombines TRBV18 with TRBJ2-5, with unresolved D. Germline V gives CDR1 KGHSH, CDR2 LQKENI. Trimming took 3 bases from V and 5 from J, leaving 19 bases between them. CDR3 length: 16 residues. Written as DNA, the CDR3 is TGTGCCAGCTCACCCACCCGACCCCCGCTAGGGGAGACCCAGTACTTC. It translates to CASSPTRPPLGETQYF.

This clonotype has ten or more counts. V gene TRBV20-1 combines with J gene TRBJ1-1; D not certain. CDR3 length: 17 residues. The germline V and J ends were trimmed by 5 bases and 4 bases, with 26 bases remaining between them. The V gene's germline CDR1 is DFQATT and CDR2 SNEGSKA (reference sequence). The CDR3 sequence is CSASLRHGPFAGTEAFF. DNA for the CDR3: TGCAGTGCTTCGTTACGACACGGACCCTTTGCAGGCACTGAAGCTTTCTTT.

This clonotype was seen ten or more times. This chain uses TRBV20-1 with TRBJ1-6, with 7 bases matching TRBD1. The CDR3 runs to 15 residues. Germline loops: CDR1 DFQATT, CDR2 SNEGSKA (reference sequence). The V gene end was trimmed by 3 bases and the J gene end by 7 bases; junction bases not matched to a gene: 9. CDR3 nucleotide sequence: TGCAGTGCTAGGGGATACAGGGGACGGAATTCACCCCTCCACTTT. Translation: CSARGYRGRNSPLHF.

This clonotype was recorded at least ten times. The CDR3 loop is CASSQARQSNYGYTF. In nucleotides, the CDR3 is TGTGCCAGCAGCCAAGCGCGACAGTCAAACTATGGCTACACCTTC. The chain recombines TRBV4-2 with TRBJ1-2; the D gene is possibly TRBD1 (5 bases). The CDR3 has 15 amino acids. Deletions cut 1 base from V and 2 bases from J, with 11 bases between. From germline, CDR1 is LGHNA and CDR2 YNFKEQ.